These 29 T cell receptor beta chains originate from one sample sequenced in a study of control samples from healthy donors and cancer patients. Method: immunoSEQ multiplex PCR; TCRdb's copy keeps in-frame clones and lacks some. In the table there are under 450,000 clones, approximately 90% of which are singletons. What was sequenced was PBMCs. Receptors originate from a middle-aged man with head and neck cancer.

The chain recombines TRBV3-1 (or the pseudogene TRBV3-2) with TRBJ2-7; no clear D. The CDR3 loop spans 12 amino acids. V lost 1 base and J 6 bases, leaving 7 bases between the germline ends. In germline, CDR1 is LGHDT, CDR2 YNNKEL (reference sequence). CDR3 residues: CASSQGIGEQYF. The CDR3 DNA reads as TGTGCCAGCAGCCAAGGGATAGGCGAGCAGTACTTC.

V and J are TRBV2 and TRBJ1-2; 10 nucleotides align to TRBD1. This CDR3 is 11 amino acids long. Germline V gene lookup returns CDR1 SNHLY and CDR2 FYNNEI. After removal of 8 bases from V and 6 bases from J, the junction contained 0 bases not matched to a gene. CDR3 nucleotide sequence: TGTGCCAGCGGGACAGGGGATGGCTACACCTTC. Amino acid sequence: CASGTGDGYTF.

This rearrangement joins TRBV9 to TRBJ2-2; D is unclear. CDR3 length: 15 residues. From germline, CDR1 is SGDLS and CDR2 YYNGEE. Deletions cut 4 bases from V and 6 bases from J, with 16 bases between. The chain's CDR3 is CASSPRRGDAGELFF. As DNA, the CDR3 is TGTGCCAGCAGCCCCCGTAGAGGCGATGCCGGGGAGCTGTTTTTT.

The chain links TRBV5-4 to TRBJ1-6, with 7 bases fitting TRBD1. The CDR3 covers 17 residues. In germline, CDR1 is SGHNT, CDR2 YYREEE (reference sequence). Trimming took 0 bases from V and 6 from J; bases not matched to a gene: 9. CDR3 DNA: TGTGCCAGCAGCTTGGATCTCGGGACAGTGAGTAATTCACCCCTCCACTTT. Its protein product is CASSLDLGTVSNSPLHF.

This clone showed up just once. The chain carries TRBV10-1 and TRBJ2-2; 9 bases align to TRBD2. The V segment lost 5 bases and the J segment 3 bases; nucleotides outside the gene matches: 1. There are 14 residues in the CDR3. The germline V gene has CDR1 WNHNN and CDR2 SYGVQD (reference sequence). In nucleotides, the CDR3 is TGCGCCAGCAGTTCTAGCGGGGACACCGGGGAGCTGTTTTTT. Protein sequence: CASSSSGDTGELFF.

Only a few counts were recorded for this clone. The genes are TRBV7-3 and TRBJ2-3, with D possibly being TRBD1 or TRBD2 (6 bases each). V was clipped by 6 bases and J by 9 bases, with 16 bases between them. Per the germline V gene, CDR1 is SGHTA and CDR2 is FQGTGA. There are 13 residues in the CDR3. CDR3 nucleotide sequence: TGTGCCAGCAGTTCCCTCTCCGGGGGCACGCAGTATTTT. This encodes CASSSLSGGTQYF.

This clone has a single count. CDR3: CASSSTARGPYEQYF. The CDR3 DNA is TGTGCCAGCAGCTCGACGGCAAGGGGGCCCTACGAGCAGTACTTC. The chain links TRBV5-6 to TRBJ2-7, with 7 bases fitting TRBD1. The CDR3 is made up of 15 amino acids. Per the germline V gene, CDR1 is SGHDT and CDR2 is YYEEEE. The junction had 8 bases not matched to a gene; V was cut back by 3 bases and J by 2 bases.

This clone was seen just once. The genes are TRBV10-2 and TRBJ1-1; D is possibly TRBD1 (5 bases). Deletions cut 7 bases from V and 3 bases from J, with 12 bases between. The germline CDR1 and CDR2 sequences are WSHSY and SAAADI. This CDR3 region has 13 residues. The CDR3 sequence: CASTRQPYTEAFF. Here the CDR3 DNA reads TGCGCCAGCACTCGACAGCCCTACACTGAAGCTTTCTTT.

This clone appeared once. The chain is built from TRBV12-5 and TRBJ2-3; TRBD2 might be the D (6 bases). This CDR3 is built from 16 residues. Germline CDR1 LGHNT, CDR2 FRNRAP. Trimming took 2 bases from V and 1 from J, leaving 13 bases between them. The CDR3 reads CASGLSYGGGTDTQYF. In DNA form, the CDR3 reads TGTGCTAGTGGTTTGTCGTACGGCGGGGGCACAGATACGCAGTATTTT.

This clone has only one observation. The rearrangement links TRBV7-3 to TRBJ1-1, with 11 positions matching TRBD1. CDR1 SGHTA and CDR2 FQGTGA come from the germline V gene. This CDR3 is 14 amino acids long. Trimming at V came to 0 bases and at J to 11 bases, leaving 5 bases not matched to a gene. The CDR3 loop reads CASSLTGTGGKAFF. The DNA of the CDR3 is TGTGCCAGCAGCTTAACAGGGACAGGGGGTAAGGCTTTCTTT.

The V and J genes are TRBV18 and TRBJ1-1; D might be TRBD1 (6 bases). Trimming cost V 5 bases and J 11 bases, with 27 bases left between them. The CDR3 extends over 16 amino acids. Germline CDR1 and CDR2: KGHSH and LQKENI. The CDR3 DNA follows: TGTGCCAGCTCATCCACAGGGAGGCAGGGGACATCCAGGGCTTTCTTT. Translating it yields CASSSTGRQGTSRAFF.

V usage is TRBV24-1 and J usage is TRBJ2-1; a weak D match, TRBD2 (7 bases). In germline, CDR1 is KGHDR, CDR2 SFDVKD. This CDR3 region has 16 residues. V lost 9 bases to trimming and J lost 8 bases, with 25 bases between them. CDR3 protein: CATRDPSGGASDEQFF. CDR3 in DNA: TGTGCCACCCGGGACCCTAGTGGGGGGGCTTCGGATGAGCAGTTCTTC.

The chain employs TRBV4-2 and TRBJ2-2; maybe TRBD1 (6 bases). The V end lost 1 base, the J end lost 2 bases, and 17 bases lay between the germline ends. The germline gives CDR1 LGHNA, CDR2 YNFKEQ. The CDR3 extends over 18 amino acids. The CDR3 here is CASSQARTGQTNTGELFF. CDR3 DNA sequence: TGTGCCAGCAGCCAAGCCAGAACCGGACAGACAAACACCGGGGAGCTGTTTTTT.

V is TRBV29-1 and J is TRBJ1-2; a weak D match, TRBD1 (6 bases). V dropped 6 bases and J dropped 3 bases, with 11 bases sitting between them. Germline CDR1 and CDR2: SQVTM and ANQGSEA. CDR3 length: 12 residues. CDR3 amino acids: CSVETGDYGYTF. The CDR3 coding sequence is TGCAGCGTGGAGACAGGAGACTATGGCTACACCTTC.

This clone appeared a single time. The chain employs TRBV5-1 and TRBJ2-3; 7 bases fit TRBD2. V was clipped by 3 bases and J by 1 base; unmatched bases: 11. The CDR3 length is 17 residues. Germline CDR1 is SGHRS and CDR2 is YFSETQ. The CDR3 region has the DNA TGCGCCAGCAGCTGGCGGGACTATCAAGGGCGCACAGATACGCAGTATTTT. It specifies CASSWRDYQGRTDTQYF.

The rearrangement joins TRBV7-9 to TRBJ1-5; D gene uncertain. Trimming stripped 3 bases from V and 3 bases from J, with 12 bases between. Germline lookup yields CDR1 SEHNR and CDR2 FQNEAQ (reference sequence). This CDR3 has 15 residues. CDR3 amino acids: CASSLNQEINQPQHF. The CDR3, as DNA: TGTGCCAGCAGCTTGAATCAGGAAATCAATCAGCCCCAGCATTTT. Together with reference TRBV7-9 and TRBJ1-5, the CDR3 gives the full variable domain: DTGVSQNPRHKITKRGQNVTFRCDPISEHNRLYWYRQTLGQGPEFLTYFQNEAQLEKSRLLSDRFSAERPKGSFSTLEIQRTEQGDSAMYLCASSLNQEINQPQHFGDGTRLSIL.

V and J are TRBV24-1 and TRBJ1-2, with D perhaps matching TRBD1 (5 bases). V gave up 2 bases and J gave up 4 bases, with 16 bases separating them. The germline V gene has CDR1 KGHDR and CDR2 SFDVKD. This CDR3 region has 16 residues. The CDR3 DNA is TGTGCCACCAGTGATTCGTACAGGACACCGATCTATGGCTACACCTTC. Translation gives CATSDSYRTPIYGYTF.

The rearrangement joins TRBV19 to TRBJ1-6; weak D call: TRBD1 (5 bases). The CDR3 contains 14 residues. Trimming pared 0 bases from V and 10 bases from J, leaving 10 bases between. Germline CDR1 is LNHDA and CDR2 is SQIVND (reference sequence). As DNA, the CDR3 is TGTGCCAGTAGTATAGACAGGGAGGGGTCACCCCTCCACTTT. Translation gives CASSIDREGSPLHF. Variable domain in full (rest from reference TRBV19 and TRBJ1-6): DGGITQSPKYLFRKEGQNVTLSCEQNLNHDAMYWYRQDPGQGLRLIYYSQIVNDFQKGDIAEGYSVSREKKESFPLTVTSAQKNPTAFYLCASSIDREGSPLHFGNGTRLTVT.

The chain is built from TRBV14 and TRBJ2-1; D is unclear. The germline CDR1 and CDR2 sequences are SGHDN and FVKESK. Trimming pared 4 bases from V and 0 bases from J, leaving 10 bases between. There are 15 residues in the CDR3. The CDR3 DNA is TGTGCCAGCAGCCTTCCAGGTTCCTCCTACAATGAGCAGTTCTTC. It is translated as CASSLPGSSYNEQFF.

The V and J genes are TRBV7-2 and TRBJ1-1; perhaps TRBD1 as D (6 bases). From germline, CDR1 is SGHTA and CDR2 FQGNSA. There are 15 residues in the CDR3. V dropped 5 bases and J dropped 5 bases, with 18 bases sitting between them. The CDR3 DNA follows: TGTGCCAGCAGCACGAGGACTGGCGACAGGACTGAAGCTTTCTTT. This sequence encodes CASSTRTGDRTEAFF.

This clone was counted once. A much larger clone sits a single nucleotide away, making a read error possible. This chain connects TRBV3-1 (or the pseudogene TRBV3-2) to TRBJ1-1; 7 bases are shared with TRBD1. Trimming at V came to 4 bases and at J to 7 bases, leaving 3 bases not matched to a gene. The CDR3 sequence is 12 residues long. Germline V gene data show CDR1 as LGHDT and CDR2 as YNNKEL (reference sequence). The CDR3 loop is CASSPGTDEAFF. CDR3 DNA sequence: TGTGCCAGCAGCCCCGGGACAGATGAAGCTTTCTTT.

V and J are TRBV20-1 and TRBJ2-1; D possibly corresponds to TRBD1 (5 bases). V gave up 3 bases and J gave up 0 bases, with 15 bases separating them. The CDR3 sequence is 16 residues long. Germline V CDR1 and CDR2: DFQATT, SNEGSKA (reference sequence). DNA of the CDR3: TGCAGTGCTAGTTATCTCCGACAGAGCTCCTACAATGAGCAGTTCTTC. Its translation: CSASYLRQSSYNEQFF.

The chain employs TRBV4-1 and TRBJ1-1; no definite D call. Per germline, CDR1 MGHRA and CDR2 YSYEKL. V lost 2 bases, J lost 2 bases, and 12 bases lay in between. CDR3 length: 15 amino acids. Here the CDR3 DNA reads TGCGCCAGCAGCCAAAACTCGCTACTAAACACTGAAGCTTTCTTT. Its protein product is CASSQNSLLNTEAFF.

This sequence joins TRBV11-2 and TRBJ1-2; no definite D call. The V and J ends lost 5 bases and 4 bases respectively, with 14 bases between them. The germline V gene encodes CDR1 SGHAT and CDR2 FQNNGV. CDR3 length: 14 amino acids. The CDR3 DNA is TGTGCCAGCAGCCCCGGATTGCGGGTCTATGGCTACACCTTC. Translation: CASSPGLRVYGYTF.

This clone was picked up one time. The rearrangement links TRBV3-1 (or the pseudogene TRBV3-2) to TRBJ1-1, with TRBD1 matching 7 bases. Germline lookup yields CDR1 LGHDT and CDR2 YNNKEL (reference sequence). The V segment lost 6 bases and the J segment 0 bases; nucleotides outside the gene matches: 10. The CDR3 totals 16 residues. CDR3 nucleotides: TGTGCCAGCAGGCCCAACAGGGGCTACATGAACACTGAAGCTTTCTTT. Protein: CASRPNRGYMNTEAFF.

The chain joins TRBV11-3 to TRBJ2-3; D not certain. Germline values: CDR1 SGHNT, CDR2 YENEEA. The ends were cut back, 1 base at V and 3 bases at J, with 5 bases in the middle. The CDR3 consists of 13 residues. DNA of the CDR3: TGTGCCAGCAGCTTAGCAGGAACAGATACGCAGTATTTT. This translates into CASSLAGTDTQYF.

V is TRBV7-2 and J is TRBJ2-7; 7 bases match TRBD1. This CDR3 is 16 amino acids long. With V trimmed by 1 base and J by 1 base, 7 bases remained unmatched. Per germline, CDR1 SGHTA and CDR2 FQGNSA. CDR3 DNA: TGTGCCAGCAGCTTAGGAGGGACAGAGAGATCCTACGAGCAGTACTTC. The encoded protein is CASSLGGTERSYEQYF.

CDR3 nucleotides: TGCGCCAGCAGTTTTCAAGCGGGGGGACAAGAGACCCAGTACTTC. Translating gives CASSFQAGGQETQYF. This chain links TRBV10-1 with TRBJ2-5; 9 bases fit TRBD2. V shed 5 bases and J 2 bases; nucleotides not matched to a gene: 6. The CDR3 is made up of 15 amino acids. Germline V gives CDR1 WNHNN, CDR2 SYGVQD (reference sequence).

The rearrangement links TRBV11-3 to TRBJ2-7, with D possibly matching TRBD2 (6 bases). V was cut by 5 bases and J by 4 bases, with 15 bases left in between. Germline CDR1 is SGHNT and CDR2 is YENEEA. The CDR3 is 14 residues long. The CDR3 DNA is TGTGCCAGCAGCCCCGGACCGGGGGATTACGAGCAGTACTTC. Its translation is CASSPGPGDYEQYF.